Sequencing of this T cell receptor beta chain was carried out in a study of blood T cell repertoires in COVID-19. CDR1 and CDR2 (germline): SNHLY, FYNNEI. V was trimmed by 6 bases and J by 7 bases, leaving 21 bases between them. The CDR3 has 15 residues. In assigning cohorts, the study relied on participant-reported clinical history. The authors' processing: How many nucleated cells were present was estimated from reference gene primer amplification. Profiled with immunoSEQ multiplex PCR; TCRdb holds only in-frame clones, not every one. From that table come the V and J calls and clone size; the DNA was used to work out D and trimming. This table has about 480,000 clones, about 85% appearing once.

This chain connects TRBV2 to TRBJ1-2, with a weak D call TRBD1 (5 bases). The sequenced sample was PBMCs or T cells enriched from blood (not recorded which). The TCR sequence derives from a young woman with acute COVID-19. CDR3 bases: TGTGCCAGCAGGGCCGTGCTCTTGGGGCTCGGTGGCTACACCTTC. This translates into CASRAVLLGLGGYTF.